This T cell receptor beta chain was identified in a study of shared clonotypes between healthy human individuals. Study findings and constraints: The study found about 5% of naive CD4 clonotypes shared across a few donors. As a rule, naive subsets had a larger estimated richness than memory subsets.

To note about this clone: Its specificity is not known.

The V end lost 2 bases, the J end lost 8 bases, and 8 bases lay between the germline ends. In germline, CDR1 is MRHNA, CDR2 SNTAGT. The CDR3 covers 12 residues. Healthy HIV-negative adults without recent acute infections or vaccinations served as donors. The test was conducted at deep level. Clones were read by immunoSEQ multiplex PCR, and TCRdb kept only the in-frame ones, dropping some. In the table there are about 640,000 clones, about 78% of which are singletons. J is TRBJ2-3 and V is TRBV6-4; D not certain. This clonotype was obtained from a woman under 40 in good health. Sequenced material: memory CD4+ T cells sorted from blood. Subset: CD45RA-negative fraction. The CDR3 nucleotides are TGTGCCAGCAGTGACACGGGCGGTACGCAGTATTTT. Translation gives CASSDTGGTQYF.